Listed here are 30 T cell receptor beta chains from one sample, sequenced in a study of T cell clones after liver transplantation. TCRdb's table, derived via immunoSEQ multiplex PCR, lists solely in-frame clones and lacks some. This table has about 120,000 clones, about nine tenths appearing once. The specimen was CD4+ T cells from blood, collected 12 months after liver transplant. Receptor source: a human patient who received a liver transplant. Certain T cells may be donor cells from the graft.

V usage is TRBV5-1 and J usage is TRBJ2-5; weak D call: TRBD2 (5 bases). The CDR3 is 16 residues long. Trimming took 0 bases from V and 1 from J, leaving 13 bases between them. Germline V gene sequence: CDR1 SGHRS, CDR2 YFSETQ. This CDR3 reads CASSLAISGSQETQYF. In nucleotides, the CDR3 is TGCGCCAGCAGCTTGGCCATTTCGGGGTCCCAAGAGACCCAGTACTTC.

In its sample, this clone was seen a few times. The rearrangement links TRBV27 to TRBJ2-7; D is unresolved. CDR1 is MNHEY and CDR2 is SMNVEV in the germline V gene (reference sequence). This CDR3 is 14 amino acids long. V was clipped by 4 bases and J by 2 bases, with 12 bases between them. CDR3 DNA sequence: TGTGCCAGCAGTTCTCAAAATCGGCCCTACGAGCAGTACTTC. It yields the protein CASSSQNRPYEQYF.

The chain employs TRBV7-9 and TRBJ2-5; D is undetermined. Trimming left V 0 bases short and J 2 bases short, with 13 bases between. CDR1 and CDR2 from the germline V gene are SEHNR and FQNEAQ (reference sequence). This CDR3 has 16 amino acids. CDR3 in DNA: TGTGCCAGCAGCTTAGCTGGGCCGAGAGTACAAGAGACCCAGTACTTC. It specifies CASSLAGPRVQETQYF.

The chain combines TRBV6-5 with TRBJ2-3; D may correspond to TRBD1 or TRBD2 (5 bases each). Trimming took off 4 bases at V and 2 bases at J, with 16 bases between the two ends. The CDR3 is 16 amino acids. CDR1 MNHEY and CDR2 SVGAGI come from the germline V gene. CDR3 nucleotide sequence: TGTGCCAGCAGTTCAAGGCTGGGACGGGCCACAGATACGCAGTATTTT. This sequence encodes CASSSRLGRATDTQYF.

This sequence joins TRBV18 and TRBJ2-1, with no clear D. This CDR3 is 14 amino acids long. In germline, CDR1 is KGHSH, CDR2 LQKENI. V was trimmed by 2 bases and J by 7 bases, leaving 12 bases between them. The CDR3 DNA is TGTGCCAGCTCACCAGTGTCGTCGTGGAATGAGCAGTTCTTC. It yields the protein CASSPVSSWNEQFF.

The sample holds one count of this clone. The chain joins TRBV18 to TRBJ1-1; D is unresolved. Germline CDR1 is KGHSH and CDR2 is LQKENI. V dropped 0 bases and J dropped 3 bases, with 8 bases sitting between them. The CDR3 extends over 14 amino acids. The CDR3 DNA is TGTGCCAGCTCACCACCTTCCTCCGACACTGAAGCTTTCTTT. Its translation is CASSPPSSDTEAFF. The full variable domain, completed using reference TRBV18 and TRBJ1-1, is NAGVMQNPRHLVRRRGQEARLRCSPMKGHSHVYWYRQLPEEGLKFMVYLQKENIIDESGMPKERFSAEFPKEGPSILRIQQVVRGDSAAYFCASSPPSSDTEAFFGQGTRLTVV.

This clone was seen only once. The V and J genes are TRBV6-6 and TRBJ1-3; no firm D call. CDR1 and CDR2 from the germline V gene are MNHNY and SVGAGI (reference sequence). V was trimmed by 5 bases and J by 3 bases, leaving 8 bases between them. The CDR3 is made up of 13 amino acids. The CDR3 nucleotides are TGTGCCAGCAGTCGGGAGTTTGGAAACACCATATATTTT. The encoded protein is CASSREFGNTIYF.

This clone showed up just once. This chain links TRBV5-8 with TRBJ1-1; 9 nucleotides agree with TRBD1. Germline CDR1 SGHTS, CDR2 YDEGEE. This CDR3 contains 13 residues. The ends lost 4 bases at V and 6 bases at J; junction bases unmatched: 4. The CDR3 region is CASSTQGAAEAFF. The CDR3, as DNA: TGTGCCAGCAGCACACAGGGGGCCGCTGAAGCTTTCTTT.

CDR3 bases: TGTGCCAGTAAAGGACTACTCGCGAACACCGGGGAGCTGTTTTTT. Its translation is CASKGLLANTGELFF. The chain employs TRBV2 and TRBJ2-2; weak D call: TRBD2 (6 bases). Germline V gene data show CDR1 as SNHLY and CDR2 as FYNNEI. The CDR3 totals 15 residues. Trimming shortened V by 9 bases and J by 0 bases, and 14 bases separated the two germline ends.

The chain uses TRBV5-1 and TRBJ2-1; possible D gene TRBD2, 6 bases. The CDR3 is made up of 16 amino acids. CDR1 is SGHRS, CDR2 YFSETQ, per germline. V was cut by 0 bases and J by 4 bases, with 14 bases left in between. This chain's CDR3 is CASSLGGAGLYNEQFF. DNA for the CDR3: TGCGCCAGCAGCTTGGGTGGGGCGGGATTGTACAATGAGCAGTTCTTC.

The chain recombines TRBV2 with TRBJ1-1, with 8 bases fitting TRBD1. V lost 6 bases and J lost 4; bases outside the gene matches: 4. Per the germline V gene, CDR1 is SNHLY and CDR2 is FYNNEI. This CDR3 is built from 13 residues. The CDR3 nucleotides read TGTGCCAGCAGGCAGGGGGCGGCCACTGAAGCTTTCTTT. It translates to CASRQGAATEAFF.

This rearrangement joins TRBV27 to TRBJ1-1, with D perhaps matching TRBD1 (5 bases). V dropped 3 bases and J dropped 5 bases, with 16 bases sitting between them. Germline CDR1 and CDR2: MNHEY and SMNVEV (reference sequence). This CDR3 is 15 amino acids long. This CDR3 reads CASSFAGTAVTEAFF. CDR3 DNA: TGTGCCAGCAGTTTCGCCGGGACGGCTGTGACTGAAGCTTTCTTT.

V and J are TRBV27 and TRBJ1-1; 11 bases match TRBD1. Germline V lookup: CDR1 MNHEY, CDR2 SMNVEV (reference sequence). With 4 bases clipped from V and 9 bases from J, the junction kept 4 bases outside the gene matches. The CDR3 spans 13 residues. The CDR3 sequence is CASSWDRGGKAFF. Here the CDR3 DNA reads TGTGCCAGCAGTTGGGACAGGGGGGGAAAAGCTTTCTTT.

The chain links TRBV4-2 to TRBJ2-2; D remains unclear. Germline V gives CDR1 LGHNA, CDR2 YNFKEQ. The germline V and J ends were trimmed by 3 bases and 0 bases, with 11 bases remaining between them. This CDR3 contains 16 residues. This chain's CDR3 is CASSQSRHPNTGELFF. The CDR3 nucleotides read TGTGCCAGCAGCCAGTCGAGACACCCGAACACCGGGGAGCTGTTTTTT.

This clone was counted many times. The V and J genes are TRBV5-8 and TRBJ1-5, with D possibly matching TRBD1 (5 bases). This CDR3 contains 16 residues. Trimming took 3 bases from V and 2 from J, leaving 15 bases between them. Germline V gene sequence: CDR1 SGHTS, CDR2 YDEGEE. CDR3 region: CASSSWTQGGNQPQHF. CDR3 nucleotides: TGTGCCAGCAGCTCGTGGACCCAGGGTGGCAATCAGCCCCAGCATTTT.

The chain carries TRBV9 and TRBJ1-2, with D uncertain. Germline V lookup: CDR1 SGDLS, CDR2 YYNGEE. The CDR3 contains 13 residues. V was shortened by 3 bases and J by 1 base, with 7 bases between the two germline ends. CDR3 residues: CASSAGGNYGYTF. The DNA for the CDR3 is TGTGCCAGCAGCGCCGGAGGTAACTATGGCTACACCTTC.

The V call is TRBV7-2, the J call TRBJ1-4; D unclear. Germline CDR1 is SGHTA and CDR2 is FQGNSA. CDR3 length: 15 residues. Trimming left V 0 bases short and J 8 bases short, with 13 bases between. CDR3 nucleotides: TGTGCCAGCAGCTTAGCTCCGGGCGTCAAAGAAAAACTGTTTTTT. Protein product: CASSLAPGVKEKLFF.

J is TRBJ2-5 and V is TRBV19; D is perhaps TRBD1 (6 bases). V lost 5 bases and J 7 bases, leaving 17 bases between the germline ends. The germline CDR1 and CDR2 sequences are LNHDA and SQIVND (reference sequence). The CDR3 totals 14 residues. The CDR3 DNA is TGTGCCAGTAGTTTGGACAGTGGGCGAGGGACCCAGTACTTC. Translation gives CASSLDSGRGTQYF.

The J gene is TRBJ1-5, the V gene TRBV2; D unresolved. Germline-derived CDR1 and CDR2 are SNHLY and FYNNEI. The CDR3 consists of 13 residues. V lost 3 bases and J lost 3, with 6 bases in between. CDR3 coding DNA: TGTGCCAGCAGTGAGGAGATCAATCAGCCCCAGCATTTT. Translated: CASSEEINQPQHF.

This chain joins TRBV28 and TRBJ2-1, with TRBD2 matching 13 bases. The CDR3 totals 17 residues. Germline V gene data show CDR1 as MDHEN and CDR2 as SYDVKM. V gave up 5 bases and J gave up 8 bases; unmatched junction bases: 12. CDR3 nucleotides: TGTGCCAGCAGTCCCCTAGGACTAGCGGGAGATCAAGATGAGCAGTTCTTC. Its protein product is CASSPLGLAGDQDEQFF.

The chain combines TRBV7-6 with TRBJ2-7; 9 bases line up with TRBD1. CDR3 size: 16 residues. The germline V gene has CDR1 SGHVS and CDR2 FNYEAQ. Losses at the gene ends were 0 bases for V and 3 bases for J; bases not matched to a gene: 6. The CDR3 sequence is CASSLAGGQGVYEQYF. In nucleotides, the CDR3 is TGTGCCAGCAGCTTAGCGGGGGGACAGGGCGTCTACGAGCAGTACTTC.

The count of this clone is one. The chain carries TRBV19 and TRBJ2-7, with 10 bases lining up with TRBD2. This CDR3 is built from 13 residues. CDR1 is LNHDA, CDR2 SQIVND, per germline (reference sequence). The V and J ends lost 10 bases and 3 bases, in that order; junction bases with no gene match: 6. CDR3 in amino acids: CATRGTSDYEQYF. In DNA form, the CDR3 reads TGTGCCACTAGGGGGACTAGCGACTACGAGCAGTACTTC.

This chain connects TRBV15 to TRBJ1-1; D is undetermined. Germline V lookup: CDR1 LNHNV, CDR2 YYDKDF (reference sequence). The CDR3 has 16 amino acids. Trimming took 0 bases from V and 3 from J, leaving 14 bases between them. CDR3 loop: CATSRDGRAWHTEAFF. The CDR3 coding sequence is TGTGCCACCAGCAGAGATGGAAGGGCATGGCACACTGAAGCTTTCTTT.

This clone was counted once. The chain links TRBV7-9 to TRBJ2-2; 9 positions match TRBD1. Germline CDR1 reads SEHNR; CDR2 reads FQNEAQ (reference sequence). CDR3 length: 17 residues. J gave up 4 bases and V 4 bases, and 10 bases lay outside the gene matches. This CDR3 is CASSSPGQGFATGELFF. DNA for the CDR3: TGTGCCAGCAGCTCACCGGGACAGGGATTCGCCACCGGGGAGCTGTTTTTT.

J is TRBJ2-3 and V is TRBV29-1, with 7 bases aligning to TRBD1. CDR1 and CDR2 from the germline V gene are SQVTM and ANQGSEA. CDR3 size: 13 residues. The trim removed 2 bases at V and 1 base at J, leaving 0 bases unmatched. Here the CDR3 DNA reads TGCAGCGTTGAACAGGGGGGCACAGATACGCAGTATTTT. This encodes CSVEQGGTDTQYF.

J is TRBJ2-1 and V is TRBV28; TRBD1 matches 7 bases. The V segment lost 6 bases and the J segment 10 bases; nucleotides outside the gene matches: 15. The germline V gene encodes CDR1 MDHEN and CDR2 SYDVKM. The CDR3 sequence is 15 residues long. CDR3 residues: CASSLLEGARGEQFF. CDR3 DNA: TGTGCCAGCAGCCTCCTTGAGGGGGCGCGAGGGGAGCAGTTCTTC. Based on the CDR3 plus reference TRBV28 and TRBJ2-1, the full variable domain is DVKVTQSSRYLVKRTGEKVFLECVQDMDHENMFWYRQDPGLGLRLIYFSYDVKMKEKGDIPEGYSVSREKKERFSLILESASTNQTSMYLCASSLLEGARGEQFFGPGTRLTVL.

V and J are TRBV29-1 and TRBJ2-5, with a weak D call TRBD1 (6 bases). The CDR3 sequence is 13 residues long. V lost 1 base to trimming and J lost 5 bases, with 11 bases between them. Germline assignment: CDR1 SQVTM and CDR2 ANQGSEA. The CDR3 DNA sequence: TGCAGCGTTGAAGTGGCAGGGGCGGAGACCCAGTACTTC. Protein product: CSVEVAGAETQYF.

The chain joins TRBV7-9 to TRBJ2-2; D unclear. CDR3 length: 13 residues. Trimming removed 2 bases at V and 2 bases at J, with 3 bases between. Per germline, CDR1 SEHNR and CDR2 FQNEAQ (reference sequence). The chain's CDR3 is CASSLSNTGELFF. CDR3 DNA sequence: TGTGCCAGCAGCTTAAGTAACACCGGGGAGCTGTTTTTT. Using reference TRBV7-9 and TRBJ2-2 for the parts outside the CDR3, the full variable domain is DTGVSQNPRHKITKRGQNVTFRCDPISEHNRLYWYRQTLGQGPEFLTYFQNEAQLEKSRLLSDRFSAERPKGSFSTLEIQRTEQGDSAMYLCASSLSNTGELFFGEGSRLTVL.

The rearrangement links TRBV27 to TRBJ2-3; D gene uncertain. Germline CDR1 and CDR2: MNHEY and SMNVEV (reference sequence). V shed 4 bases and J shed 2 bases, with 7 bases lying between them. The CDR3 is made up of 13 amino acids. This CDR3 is CASSSPLTDTQYF. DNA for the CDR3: TGTGCCAGCAGTTCCCCACTCACAGATACGCAGTATTTT.

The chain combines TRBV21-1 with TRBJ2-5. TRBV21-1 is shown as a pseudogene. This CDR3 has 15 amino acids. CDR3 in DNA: TGTGCCAGCAGCAAATCCGGGACCGTCCAAGAGACCCAGTACTTC. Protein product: CASSKSGTVQETQYF.